These T cell receptor beta chains were read from a single sample in a study of shared clonotypes between healthy human individuals. Clones were read by immunoSEQ multiplex PCR, and TCRdb kept only the in-frame ones, dropping some. The table includes 1.5 million to 2.5 million clones, about 94% detected once. The sequenced sample consisted of naive CD8+ T cells sorted from blood. The receptors stem from a man aged 18 to 29 in good health. Both conserved end residues are part of each CDR3. A D gene is named only where the DNA matches it firmly. Expanded clones are given a class, and other clones once, few, many or no size at all.

cdr3_aa cdr3_nt clone_size j_call d_call v_call
CASSRISSNEQFF TGTGCCAGCTCACGAATTAGTAGCAATGAGCAGTTCTTC - TRBJ2-1 - TRBV18
CASSYSEGYNSPLHF TGTGCCAGCAGTTACAGTGAGGGCTATAATTCACCCCTCCACTTT once TRBJ1-6 - TRBV6-6
CASSQDLTGGAYYEQYF TGCGCCAGCAGCCAAGATTTAACAGGGGGCGCTTACTACGAGCAGTACTTC - TRBJ2-7 TRBD1 TRBV4-1
CASSSGVGTGSYEQYF TGTGCCAGCAGCTCAGGGGTAGGGACAGGGTCCTACGAGCAGTACTTC - TRBJ2-7 TRBD1 TRBV7-2
CASSLDMSLAYNEQFF TGTGCCAGCAGCTTGGACATGAGTTTGGCGTACAATGAGCAGTTCTTC - TRBJ2-1 - TRBV5-4
CASSLGTSSYEQYF TGTGCCAGCAGCTTAGGGACTTCCTCCTACGAGCAGTACTTC - TRBJ2-7 - TRBV9
CASSIDLEPYNEQFF TGTGCCAGTAGTATAGACCTAGAGCCCTACAATGAGCAGTTCTTC - TRBJ2-1 - TRBV19
CASSQDGLAGGPFLDTQYF TGTGCCAGCAGCCAAGACGGACTAGCGGGGGGGCCCTTTTTGGATACGCAGTATTTT - TRBJ2-3 TRBD2 TRBV5-4
CASSQKGRFQETQYF TGTGCCAGCAGCCAAAAAGGACGGTTCCAAGAGACCCAGTACTTC - TRBJ2-5 - TRBV7-9
CASSEAGMWVIGYTF TGTGCCAGCAGTGAAGCCGGGATGTGGGTGATTGGCTACACCTTC - TRBJ1-2 - TRBV6-1
CAVIGPRTEAFF TGTGCGGTGATAGGGCCTCGAACTGAAGCTTTCTTT - TRBJ1-1 - TRBV6-5
CSVTGTAGYEQYF TGCAGCGTTACCGGGACCGCAGGGTACGAGCAGTACTTC - TRBJ2-7 - TRBV29-1
CASSLAGVADTQYF TGTGCCAGCAGCCTAGCGGGAGTCGCAGATACGCAGTATTTT once TRBJ2-3 TRBD2 TRBV9
CASLAVAGGRNEQFF TGTGCCAGCCTGGCGGTTGCGGGGGGGCGCAATGAGCAGTTCTTC - TRBJ2-1 TRBD2 TRBV27
CASSQDIVLAGGDGELFF TGTGCCAGCAGCCAAGATATCGTCCTAGCGGGAGGTGACGGGGAGCTGTTTTTT - TRBJ2-2 TRBD2 TRBV4-2
CASSEDWGPQPQHF TGTGCCAGCAGTGAAGATTGGGGGCCTCAGCCCCAGCATTTT - TRBJ1-5 - TRBV2
CASSTTGTRSRGELFF TGTGCCAGCAGCACCACCGGGACACGGAGTAGAGGGGAGCTGTTTTTT - TRBJ2-2 - TRBV11-3
CASSLGVLAGGEETQYF TGTGCCAGCAGCTTAGGCGTCCTAGCGGGAGGGGAAGAGACCCAGTACTTC - TRBJ2-5 TRBD2 TRBV7-9
CASSLRAGALSNEQFF TGTGCCAGCAGCCTCCGAGCGGGAGCTCTCAGCAATGAGCAGTTCTTC - TRBJ2-1 TRBD2 TRBV11-2
CASSQDMMNSEAFF TGCGCCAGCAGCCAAGATATGATGAACAGTGAAGCTTTCTTT - TRBJ1-1 - TRBV4-1
CASGSLAGNTDTQYF TGTGCCAGCGGAAGTTTAGCGGGGAACACAGATACGCAGTATTTT - TRBJ2-3 TRBD2 TRBV7-8
CASIRLAGDNEQFF TGTGCCAGCATCCGACTAGCGGGGGACAATGAGCAGTTCTTC - TRBJ2-1 TRBD2 TRBV7-9
CAWRMTGMPYNEQFF TGTGCCTGGAGGATGACAGGGATGCCCTACAATGAGCAGTTCTTC - TRBJ2-1 TRBD1 TRBV30
CASSDPGQTEAFF TGTGCCAGCAGTGACCCGGGACAGACTGAAGCTTTCTTT - TRBJ1-1 TRBD1 TRBV2
CASSPLTGDEQYF TGTGCCAGCTCACCGCTAACAGGGGATGAGCAGTACTTC - TRBJ2-7 TRBD1 TRBV18
CASSQKGTSANEQYF TGCGCCAGCAGCCAAAAGGGGACTAGCGCGAACGAGCAGTACTTC - TRBJ2-7 TRBD2 TRBV4-3
CASSKDPLRVHEQYF TGTGCCAGCAGCAAAGATCCTTTGAGGGTACACGAGCAGTACTTC - TRBJ2-7 - TRBV21-1
CASSYFETGELFF TGTGCCAGCAGTTACTTTGAGACCGGGGAGCTGTTTTTT - TRBJ2-2 - TRBV6-5
CASSWTTSGPSRSYEQYF TGTGCCAGCAGCTGGACGACTAGCGGGCCATCACGTTCATACGAGCAGTACTTC - TRBJ2-7 TRBD2 TRBV7-8
CASSPSHPGEQYF TGTGCCAGCAGCCCATCTCACCCGGGCGAGCAGTACTTC - TRBJ2-7 - TRBV7-6
CASSLRGSGTLYEQYF TGTGCCAGCAGTCTAAGGGGGTCCGGGACCCTATACGAGCAGTACTTC - TRBJ2-7 - TRBV27
CASSSIGTSYEQYF TGTGCCAGCAGTTCCATAGGAACCTCCTACGAGCAGTACTTC - TRBJ2-7 - TRBV27
CASCPDFGGTGELFF TGCGCCAGCTGCCCAGATTTTGGGGGCACCGGGGAGCTGTTTTTT - TRBJ2-2 - TRBV5-1
CASSQVSYSNEAFF TGCGCCAGCAGCCAAGTTTCCTACTCGAATGAAGCTTTCTTT - TRBJ1-1 - TRBV4-3
CASSVGTGTGATEQFF TGTGCCAGCAGCGTAGGGACCGGGACAGGGGCTACAGAGCAGTTCTTC - TRBJ2-1 TRBD1 TRBV9